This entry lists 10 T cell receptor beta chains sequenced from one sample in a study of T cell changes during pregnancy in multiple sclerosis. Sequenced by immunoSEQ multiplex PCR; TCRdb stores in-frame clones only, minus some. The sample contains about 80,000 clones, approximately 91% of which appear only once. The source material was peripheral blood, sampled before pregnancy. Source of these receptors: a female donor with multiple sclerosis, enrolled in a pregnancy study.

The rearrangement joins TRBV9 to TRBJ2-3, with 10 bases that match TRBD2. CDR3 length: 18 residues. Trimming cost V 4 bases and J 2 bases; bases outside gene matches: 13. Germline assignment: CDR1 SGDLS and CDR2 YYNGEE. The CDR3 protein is CASSKRTSGYSFTDTQYF. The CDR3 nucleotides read TGTGCCAGCAGCAAGCGGACTAGCGGCTATTCATTCACAGATACGCAGTATTTT. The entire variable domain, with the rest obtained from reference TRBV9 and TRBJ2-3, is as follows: DSGVTQTPKHLITATGQRVTLRCSPRSGDLSVYWYQQSLDQGLQFLIQYYNGEERAKGNILERFSAQQFPDLHSELNLSSLELGDSALYFCASSKRTSGYSFTDTQYFGPGTRLTVL.

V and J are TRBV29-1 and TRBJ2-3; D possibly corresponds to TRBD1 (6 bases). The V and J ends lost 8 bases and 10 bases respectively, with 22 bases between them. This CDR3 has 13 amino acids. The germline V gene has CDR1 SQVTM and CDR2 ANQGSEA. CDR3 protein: CSSGDTSATAQYF. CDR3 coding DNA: TGCAGCTCTGGGGACACTTCGGCGACGGCGCAGTATTTT.

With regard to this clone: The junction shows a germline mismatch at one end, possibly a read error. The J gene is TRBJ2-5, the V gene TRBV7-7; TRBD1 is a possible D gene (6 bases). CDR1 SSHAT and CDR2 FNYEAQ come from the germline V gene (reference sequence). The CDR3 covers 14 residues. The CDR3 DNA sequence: TGTGCTAGCAGTTCTACAGGGCCGGAGGAGACCCAGTACTTC. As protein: CASSSTGPEETQYF. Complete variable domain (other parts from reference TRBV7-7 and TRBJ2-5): GAGVSQSPRYKVTKRGQDVTLRCDPISSHATLYWYQQALGQGPEFLTYFNYEAQPDKSGLPSDRFSAERPEGSISTLTIQRTEQRDSAMYRCASSSTGPEETQYFGPGTRLLVL.

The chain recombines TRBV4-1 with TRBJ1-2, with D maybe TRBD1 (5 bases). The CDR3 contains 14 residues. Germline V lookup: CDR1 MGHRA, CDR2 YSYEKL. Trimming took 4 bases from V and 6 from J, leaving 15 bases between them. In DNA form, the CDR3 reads TGCGCCAGCAGCCGGGACCTCCGGGAGGATGGCTACACCTTC. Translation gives CASSRDLREDGYTF.

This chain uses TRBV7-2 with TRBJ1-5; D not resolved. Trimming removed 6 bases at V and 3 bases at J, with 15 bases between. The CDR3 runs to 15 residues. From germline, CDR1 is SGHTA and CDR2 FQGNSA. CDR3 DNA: TGTGCCAGCAGTTTTCAGGTTGATGCCAATCAGCCCCAGCATTTT. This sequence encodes CASSFQVDANQPQHF.

The CDR3 nucleotides are TGTGCCAGCAGCTTATGGACAGGGTTGAGTGAAAAACTGTTTTTT. The encoded protein is CASSLWTGLSEKLFF. This chain links TRBV11-2 with TRBJ1-4; 8 bases fit TRBD1. CDR1 and CDR2 (germline): SGHAT, FQNNGV. The CDR3 is 15 residues long. The V segment lost 2 bases and the J segment 7 bases; nucleotides outside the gene matches: 6.

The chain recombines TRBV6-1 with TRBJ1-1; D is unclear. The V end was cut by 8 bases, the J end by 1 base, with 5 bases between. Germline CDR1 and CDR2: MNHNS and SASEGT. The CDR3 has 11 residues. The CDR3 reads CASRGNTEAFF. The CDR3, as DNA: TGTGCCAGCCGGGGGAACACTGAAGCTTTCTTT.

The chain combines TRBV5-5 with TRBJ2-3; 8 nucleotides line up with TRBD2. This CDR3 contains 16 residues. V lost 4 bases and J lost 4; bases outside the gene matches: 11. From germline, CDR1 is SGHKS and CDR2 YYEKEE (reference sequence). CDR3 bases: TGTGCCAGCAGCCTTGTCGCGGGGGGTAAGGCAGATACGCAGTATTTT. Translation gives CASSLVAGGKADTQYF.

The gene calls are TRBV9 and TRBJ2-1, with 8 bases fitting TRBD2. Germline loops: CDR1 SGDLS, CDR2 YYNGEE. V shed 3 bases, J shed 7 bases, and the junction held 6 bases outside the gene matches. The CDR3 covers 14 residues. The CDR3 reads CASSAGGAGNEQFF. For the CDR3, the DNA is TGTGCCAGCAGCGCCGGGGGGGCCGGGAATGAGCAGTTCTTC. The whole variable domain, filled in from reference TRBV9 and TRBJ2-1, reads DSGVTQTPKHLITATGQRVTLRCSPRSGDLSVYWYQQSLDQGLQFLIQYYNGEERAKGNILERFSAQQFPDLHSELNLSSLELGDSALYFCASSAGGAGNEQFFGPGTRLTVL.

The CDR3 nucleotides are TGTGCCAGCAGTTATTATAGCAGTACGGCCGGGGAGCTGTTTTTT. This encodes CASSYYSSTAGELFF. The V and J genes are TRBV7-9 and TRBJ2-2; unclear D gene. The CDR3 consists of 15 residues. Per the germline V gene, CDR1 is SEHNR and CDR2 is FQNEAQ (reference sequence). Deletions cut 6 bases from V and 6 bases from J, with 17 bases between.